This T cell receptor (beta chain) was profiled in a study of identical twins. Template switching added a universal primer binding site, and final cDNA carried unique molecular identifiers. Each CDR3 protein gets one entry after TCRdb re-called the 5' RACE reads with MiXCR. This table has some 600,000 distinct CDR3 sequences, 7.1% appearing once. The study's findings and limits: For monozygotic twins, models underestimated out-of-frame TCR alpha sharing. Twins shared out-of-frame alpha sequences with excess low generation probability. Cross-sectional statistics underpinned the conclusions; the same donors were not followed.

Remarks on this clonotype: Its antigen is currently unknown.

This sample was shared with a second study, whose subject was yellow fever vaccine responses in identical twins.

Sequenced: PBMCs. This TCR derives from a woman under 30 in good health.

The CDR3 region has the DNA TGTGCCAGCAGTACGACAGGGGGCGCAGATACGCAGTATTTT. Amino acid sequence: CASSTTGGADTQYF. This chain connects TRBV28 to TRBJ2-3, with 10 bases that match TRBD1. Germline V CDR1 and CDR2: MDHEN, SYDVKM. V lost 5 bases to trimming and J lost 4 bases; unmatched junction nucleotides: 3. The CDR3 runs 14 residues.